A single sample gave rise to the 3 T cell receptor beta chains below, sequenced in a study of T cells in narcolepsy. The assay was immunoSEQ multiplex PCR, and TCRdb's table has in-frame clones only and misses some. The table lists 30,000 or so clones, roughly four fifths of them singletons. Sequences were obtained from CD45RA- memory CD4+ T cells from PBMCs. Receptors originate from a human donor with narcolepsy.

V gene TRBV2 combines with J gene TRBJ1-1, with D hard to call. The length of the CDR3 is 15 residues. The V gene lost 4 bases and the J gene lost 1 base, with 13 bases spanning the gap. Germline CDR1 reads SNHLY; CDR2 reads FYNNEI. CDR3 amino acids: CASSGLQRANTEAFF. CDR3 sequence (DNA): TGTGCCAGCAGTGGCCTACAGAGGGCGAACACTGAAGCTTTCTTT.

The chain's CDR3 is CASSVALAGGNGELFF. The CDR3, as DNA: TGTGCCAGCAGCGTAGCCCTAGCGGGGGGCAACGGGGAGCTGTTTTTT. The chain employs TRBV9 and TRBJ2-2; 11 bases align to TRBD2. The V gene end was trimmed by 0 bases and the J gene end by 7 bases; junction bases not matched to a gene: 5. This CDR3 spans 16 amino acids. The V gene's germline CDR1 is SGDLS and CDR2 YYNGEE.

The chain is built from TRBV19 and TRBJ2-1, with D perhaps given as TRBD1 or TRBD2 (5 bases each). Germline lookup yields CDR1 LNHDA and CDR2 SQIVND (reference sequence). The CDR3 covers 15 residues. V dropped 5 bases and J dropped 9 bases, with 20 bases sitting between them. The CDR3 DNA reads TGTGCCAGTAGTCGTAGAGGGGCCACATTCGGTGAGCAGTTCTTC. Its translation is CASSRRGATFGEQFF.